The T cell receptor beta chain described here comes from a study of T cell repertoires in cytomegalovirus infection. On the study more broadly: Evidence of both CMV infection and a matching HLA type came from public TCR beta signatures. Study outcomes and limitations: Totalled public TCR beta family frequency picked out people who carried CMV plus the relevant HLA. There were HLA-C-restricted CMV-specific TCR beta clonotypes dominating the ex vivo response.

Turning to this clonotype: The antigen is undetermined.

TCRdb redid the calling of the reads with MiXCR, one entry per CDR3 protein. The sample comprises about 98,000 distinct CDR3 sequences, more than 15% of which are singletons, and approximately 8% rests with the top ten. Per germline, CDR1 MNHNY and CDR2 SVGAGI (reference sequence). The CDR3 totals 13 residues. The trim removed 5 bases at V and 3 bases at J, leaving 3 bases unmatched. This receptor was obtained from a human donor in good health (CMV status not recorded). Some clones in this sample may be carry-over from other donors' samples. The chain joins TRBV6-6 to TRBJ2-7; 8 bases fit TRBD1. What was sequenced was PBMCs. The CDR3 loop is CASSITGGYEQYF. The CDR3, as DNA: TGTGCCAGCAGTATTACAGGGGGCTACGAGCAGTACTTC.